The 4 T cell receptor beta chains below come from one sample, sequenced in a study of blood T cells in healthy people across ages. Then a second PCR, running roughly 7 to 11 cycles, was carried out with a sample-barcoded 5' primer and a J-beta primer mix. One entry per CDR3 protein, called by TCRdb with MiXCR from the 5' RACE reads. Of around 1,700,000 distinct CDR3 sequences listed, roughly 27% are singletons. The material sequenced was blood. These receptors were obtained from a woman under 40 in good health.

The chain recombines TRBV5-1 with TRBJ2-5; D gene unclear. The V end was cut by 3 bases, the J end by 1 base, with 10 bases between. Per germline, CDR1 SGHRS and CDR2 YFSETQ. The CDR3 covers 14 residues. The CDR3 nucleotides are TGCGCCAGCAGCTATGGGCCAGCCCAAGAGACCCAGTACTTC. It specifies CASSYGPAQETQYF.

This chain uses TRBV7-2 with TRBJ1-1; tentatively, D is TRBD1 (6 bases). Germline lookup yields CDR1 SGHTA and CDR2 FQGNSA. The CDR3 contains 14 residues. The germline V and J ends were trimmed by 1 base and 3 bases, with 9 bases remaining between them. CDR3 DNA: TGTGCCAGCAGCTTAGGGACAGCCTACACTGAAGCTTTCTTT. It specifies CASSLGTAYTEAFF.

The chain employs TRBV7-3 and TRBJ1-1; the D gene is possibly TRBD1 (5 bases). Germline-derived CDR1 and CDR2 are SGHTA and FQGTGA. Deletions cut 1 base from V and 10 bases from J, with 19 bases between. CDR3 length: 15 amino acids. This chain's CDR3 is CASSLRLGPPRGAFF. The CDR3 DNA reads as TGTGCCAGCAGCTTAAGATTAGGGCCCCCGAGGGGAGCTTTCTTT.

The table lists this clonotype with many counts. The rearrangement uses TRBV10-3 and TRBJ2-5, with 8 nucleotides matching TRBD2. Trimming at V came to 4 bases and at J to 4 bases, leaving 5 bases not matched to a gene. There are 14 residues in the CDR3. Germline V lookup: CDR1 ENHRY, CDR2 SYGVKD. CDR3 coding DNA: TGTGCCATCAGTGCAGCGGGAGCGGGAGAGACCCAGTACTTC. This encodes CAISAAGAGETQYF.